This is a list of T cell receptor beta chains from one sample in a study of T cells in Graves' hyperthyroidism and ophthalmopathy. One entry per CDR3 protein, called by TCRdb with MiXCR from the multiplex PCR reads. The data show tens of thousands of distinct CDR3 sequences, roughly 50% seen once. Sequences were obtained from peripheral blood or thyroid tissue (not recorded which). These receptors originate from a young man with Graves' hyperthyroidism. CDR3s include the opening cysteine and the closing phenylalanine or tryptophan. D genes are given only for firm matches. Where a row states a size, it is once, few, many or the class of an expanded clone; other rows omit it.

D gene,J gene,clone size,V gene,CDR3 DNA,CDR3 protein
TRBD1,TRBJ1-1,-,TRBV7-9,TGTGCCAGCAGCACCCGGACAGGGGGGGACACTGAAGCTTTCTTT,CASSTRTGGDTEAFF
TRBD1,TRBJ1-5,-,TRBV2,TGTGCCAGCAGCATAACAGGGGACGTTCGCAGTCAGCCCCAGCATTTT,CASSITGDVRSQPQHF
TRBD2,TRBJ2-7,-,TRBV7-3,TGTGCCAGCAGCGCAACGTCTAGCGGGAGGGCCGACGAGCAGTACTTC,CASSATSSGRADEQYF
-,TRBJ2-5,-,TRBV7-2,TGCGCCAGCAGCCACAACAGGAAGACCCAGTACTTC,CASSHNRKTQYF
TRBD2,TRBJ2-7,-,TRBV15,TGTGCCACCAGCAGAGATCAAGGACTAGGGTCCTATGAGCAGTACTTC,CATSRDQGLGSYEQYF
-,TRBJ2-3,many,TRBV7-3,TGTGCCAGCAGCTTTCGGGGAGCAGGCGATACGCAGTATTTT,CASSFRGAGDTQYF
-,TRBJ1-6,-,TRBV4-2,TGTGCCAGCAGCCAAACATCCGTGAGGTCACCCCTCCACTTT,CASSQTSVRSPLHF
-,TRBJ1-5,-,TRBV19,TGTGCCAGTAACGCGAATGGTGGGCTCGGCCAGCCCCAGCATTTT,CASNANGGLGQPQHF
-,TRBJ1-2,-,TRBV7-9,TGTGCCAGCGGTACAGAATATGGCTACACCTTC,CASGTEYGYTF
-,TRBJ1-6,-,TRBV20-1,TGCAGTGCCCTTCTGACAGGAGACTACAATTCATCCCTCCACTTT,CSALLTGDYNSSLHF
-,TRBJ2-3,-,TRBV6-6,TGTGCCAGCGGTGACAGGTCAACCTTCACAGATACGCAGTATTTT,CASGDRSTFTDTQYF
-,TRBJ1-2,many,TRBV5-4,TGCGCCAGCAGCCAAGATCGGAATAGGGAAGGGTTTCTGGGCTACACCTTC,CASSQDRNREGFLGYTF
-,TRBJ1-1,-,TRBV7-2,TGTGCCAGCAGCTTTGCCGGGGATGTGGCTTTCTTT,CASSFAGDVAFF
-,TRBJ1-1,many,TRBV19,TGTGCCAGTAGTAAGACTTCTGAAGCTTTCTTT,CASSKTSEAFF
-,TRBJ2-7,many,TRBV5-1,TGCGCCAGCAGCATCCCCAGGGGTTCCTACGAGCAGTACTTC,CASSIPRGSYEQYF
TRBD1,TRBJ1-6,-,TRBV9,TGTGCCAGCAGGAACCGACCGGGACAGAGCTCCTATAATTCACCCCTCCACTTT,CASRNRPGQSSYNSPLHF
-,TRBJ1-5,many,TRBV19,TGTGCCAGTCTGGGTCAGCTCAATCAGCCCCAGCATTTT,CASLGQLNQPQHF
TRBD1,TRBJ1-2,-,TRBV24-1,TGTGCCACCAGTGACCGTCCCGGGACAGGGACTGATGGCTACACCTTC,CATSDRPGTGTDGYTF
-,TRBJ2-7,-,TRBV5-1,TGCGCCAGCAGCTTGACAGGTATCGAGCAGTACTTC,CASSLTGIEQYF
TRBD1,TRBJ1-1,-,TRBV5-5,TGTGCCAGCAGTCGCCCGGGACAGGGGGTTAAGAGGAGGGACACTGAAGCTTTCTTT,CASSRPGQGVKRRDTEAFF
-,TRBJ1-5,-,TRBV10-3,TGTGCCATCAGTGATGGCGGGAATCAGCCCCAGCATTTT,CAISDGGNQPQHF
TRBD1,TRBJ1-2,-,TRBV7-9,TGTGCCAGCAGCTTAACAGGGGCCTATGGCTACACCTTC,CASSLTGAYGYTF
-,TRBJ1-6,many,TRBV20-1,TGCAGTTCGAGGACAGCGCCCTATAATTCACCCCTCCACTTT,CSSRTAPYNSPLHF
-,TRBJ1-4,-,TRBV20-1,TGCAGTGCTAGAGCCACACCTTCTAATGAAAAACTGTTTTTT,CSARATPSNEKLFF
-,TRBJ2-3,many,TRBV11-2,TGTGCCAGCAGCACACAACTAGCTTTCGCAGATACGCAGTATTTT,CASSTQLAFADTQYF
-,TRBJ1-4,-,TRBV7-2,TGTGCCAGCAGCTTATTAGTTCGGGAAAAACTGTTTTTT,CASSLLVREKLFF
-,TRBJ2-7,-,TRBV7-2,TGTGCCAGCACCCGGACAGTTTTCAACTTAAGGCCGTACGAGCAGTACTTC,CASTRTVFNLRPYEQYF
-,TRBJ2-5,-,TRBV7-9,TGTGCCAGCAGTCCCAGTGGCGGGGGCGAGTCCCAGTACTTC,CASSPSGGGESQYF
-,TRBJ1-5,-,TRBV25-1,TGTGCCAGCAGTGAGAGAAGCAATCAGCCCCAGCATTTT,CASSERSNQPQHF
-,TRBJ1-2,-,TRBV2,TGTGCCAGCAGTGTTACAGGAGCCGGGACACTTGGCTACACCTTC,CASSVTGAGTLGYTF
-,TRBJ1-2,-,TRBV2,TGTGCCAGCAGTGAAACAGGGCTCTATGGCTACACCTTC,CASSETGLYGYTF
-,TRBJ1-1,many,TRBV12-3/TRBV12-4,TGTGCCAGCAGTTTCGAGTTGAACACTGAAGCTTTCTTT,CASSFELNTEAFF
TRBD1,TRBJ2-7,-,TRBV10-3,TGTGCCATCAGACCGGGACAGGGAAGGTACGAGCAGTACTTC,CAIRPGQGRYEQYF
TRBD1,TRBJ2-7,many,TRBV20-1,TGCAGTGCCACTTCCGGGACAGGGTTTTTCGAGCAGTACTTC,CSATSGTGFFEQYF
-,TRBJ1-1,few,TRBV28,TGTGCCAGCAGTTTATGGGCCGGGGAAAGCACTGAAGCTTTCTTT,CASSLWAGESTEAFF
TRBD1,TRBJ2-7,-,TRBV7-6,TGTGCCAGCAGCCCCGGGGACAGCTACGAGCAGTACTTC,CASSPGDSYEQYF
TRBD2,TRBJ2-7,-,TRBV29-1,TGCAGCGTTCCCCCCCTTCCTCCGACTAGCGGGAGACGGGGCGAGCAGTACTTC,CSVPPLPPTSGRRGEQYF
TRBD2,TRBJ2-7,once,TRBV20-1,TGCAGTGCTAGAGACCGCGGGGGGCGGCGATACGAGCAGTACTTC,CSARDRGGRRYEQYF
-,TRBJ1-5,many,TRBV6-6,TGTGCCAGCAGCTCTGACCTAGCCGGAGGCAATCAGCCCCAGCATTTT,CASSSDLAGGNQPQHF
TRBD1,TRBJ1-1,-,TRBV6-2/TRBV6-3,TGTGCCAGCAGGTGGGGGGGGACAGCCAACACTGAAGCTTTCTTT,CASRWGGTANTEAFF
-,TRBJ1-6,-,TRBV7-9,TGTGCCAGCAGCTTAGTCGGGGGTCGGCACTCACCCCTCCACTTT,CASSLVGGRHSPLHF
-,TRBJ2-7,many,TRBV14,TGTGCCAGCAGCCAGAGATCGCGTACCTACGAGCAGTACTTC,CASSQRSRTYEQYF
-,TRBJ2-5,-,TRBV11-2,TGTGCCAGCAGCTTAAGCCGACGGGGAGAGACCCAGTACTTC,CASSLSRRGETQYF
TRBD1,TRBJ1-2,many,TRBV27,TGTGCCAGCAGTCCAAGACAGGGTTTATATGGCTACACCTTC,CASSPRQGLYGYTF
TRBD1,TRBJ2-7,-,TRBV7-2,TGTGCCAGCAGCTTAGCTAAACAGGGGGTCCACGAGCAGTACTTC,CASSLAKQGVHEQYF
-,TRBJ1-1,-,TRBV29-1,TGCAGCGTTGAGTTCATTCGGAACACTGAAGCTTTCTTT,CSVEFIRNTEAFF
-,TRBJ2-5,-,TRBV7-2,TGTGCCAGCAGCGGAGGGACAGCTAAAGAGACCCAGTACTTC,CASSGGTAKETQYF
-,TRBJ2-5,-,TRBV2,TGTGCCAGCTTCAGGGTCCCAGGAGAGACCCAGTACTTC,CASFRVPGETQYF
-,TRBJ1-5,-,TRBV10-3,TGTGCCATCAGTGCCGGGACGGATAGGGTTCAGCCCCAGCATTTT,CAISAGTDRVQPQHF
TRBD2,TRBJ2-2,-,TRBV5-6,TGTGCCAGCAGCTTGCCCCGACTAGCGGCAGTCGACACCGAGGAGCTGTTTTTT,CASSLPRLAAVDTEELFF
TRBD1,TRBJ1-6,medium-sized,TRBV9,TGTGCCAGCAGCGCGCGACTCGGGACAGGGGATAATTCACCCCTCCACTTT,CASSARLGTGDNSPLHF